This record looks at one TCR beta chain sequence and its context. The antigen is not known. Autoimmune disease history or systemic immunosuppression disqualified patients. Trimming pared 3 bases from V and 6 bases from J, leaving 18 bases between. The length of the CDR3 is 15 residues. The germline V gene encodes CDR1 MNHNS and CDR2 SASEGT. The sample originates from a study of OX40 agonist ivuxolimab in advanced cancers. The repertoire was sequenced with immunoSEQ multiplex PCR; TCRdb's copy has only in-frame clones and lacks some. The top ten clones hold about 12% of a sample with about 54,000 clones, 90% to 95% of them seen once. Study observations and caveats: CD4+ T cells averaged fewer expanded clones than CD8+ T cells. Still undetermined is the antigen specificity of the expanded peripheral T cells.

The sample consisted of CD4+ or CD8+ T cells sorted from blood, taken in a trial of the OX40 agonist ivuxolimab. This receptor was identified in an adult with an advanced solid tumor such as melanoma, head and neck, liver or kidney cancer. The chain combines TRBV6-1 with TRBJ2-7, with D maybe TRBD1 (5 bases). The CDR3 loop reads CASSDAWAGQGEQYF. For the CDR3, the DNA is TGTGCCAGCAGTGATGCGTGGGCAGGGCAAGGCGAGCAGTACTTC.